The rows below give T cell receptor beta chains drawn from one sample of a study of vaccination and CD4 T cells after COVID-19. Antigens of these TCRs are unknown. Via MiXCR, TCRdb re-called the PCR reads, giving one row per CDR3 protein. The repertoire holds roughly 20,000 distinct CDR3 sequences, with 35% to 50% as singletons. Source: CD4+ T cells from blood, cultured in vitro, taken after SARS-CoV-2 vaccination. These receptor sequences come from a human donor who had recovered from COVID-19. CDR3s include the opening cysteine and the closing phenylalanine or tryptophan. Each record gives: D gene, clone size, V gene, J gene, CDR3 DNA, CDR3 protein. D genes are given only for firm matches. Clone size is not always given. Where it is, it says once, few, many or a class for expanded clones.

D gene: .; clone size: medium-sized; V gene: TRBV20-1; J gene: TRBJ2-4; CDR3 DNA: TGCAGTGCCCTTCGCGGGGCAGGGTGGGGGGACATTCAGTACTTC; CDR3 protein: CSALRGAGWGDIQYF
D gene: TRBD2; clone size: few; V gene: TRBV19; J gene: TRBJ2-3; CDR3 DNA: TGTGCCAGTAACTCGGGACTAGGTTCCGCAGATACGCAGTATTTT; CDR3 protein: CASNSGLGSADTQYF
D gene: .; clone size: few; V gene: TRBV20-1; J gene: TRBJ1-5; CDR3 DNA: TGCAGTGCTAGTGCAGGACCTCAGCCCCAGCATTTT; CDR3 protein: CSASAGPQPQHF
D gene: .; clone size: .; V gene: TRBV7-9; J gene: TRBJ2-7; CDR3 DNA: TGTGCCAGCAGCCGGGACCCTGCATACGAGCAGTACTTC; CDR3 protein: CASSRDPAYEQYF
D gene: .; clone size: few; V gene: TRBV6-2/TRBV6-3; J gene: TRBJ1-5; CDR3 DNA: TGTGCCAGCAGTTACCTCCCCACTCCCGTTTCGAATCAGCCCCAGCATTTT; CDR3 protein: CASSYLPTPVSNQPQHF
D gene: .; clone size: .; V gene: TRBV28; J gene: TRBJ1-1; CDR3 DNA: TGTGCCAGCAGTCTCGATGCCCGGGTCAACACTGAAGCTTTCTTT; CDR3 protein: CASSLDARVNTEAFF
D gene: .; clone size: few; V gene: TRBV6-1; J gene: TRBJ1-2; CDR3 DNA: TGTGCCAGCAGCCAAATGAGGGGGGTCCTCGGTGGCTACACCTTC; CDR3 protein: CASSQMRGVLGGYTF
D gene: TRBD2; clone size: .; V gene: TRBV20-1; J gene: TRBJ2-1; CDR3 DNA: TGCAGTGCAGAGAGGGCTAGCGGGAGGGATGAGCAGTTCTTC; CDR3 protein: CSAERASGRDEQFF
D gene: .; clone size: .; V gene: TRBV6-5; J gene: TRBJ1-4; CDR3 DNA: TGTGCCAGCAGTTCTCGACGGGTCGTCGAAAAACTGTTTTTT; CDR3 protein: CASSSRRVVEKLFF
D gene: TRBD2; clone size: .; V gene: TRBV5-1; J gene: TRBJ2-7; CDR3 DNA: TGCGCCAGCAGCCCGTTTAGCGGGACCTTCTCCTACGAGCAGTACTTC; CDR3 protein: CASSPFSGTFSYEQYF
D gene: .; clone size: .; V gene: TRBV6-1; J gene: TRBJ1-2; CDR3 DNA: TGTGCCAGCAGTGAAGGGGTTGGTAGCTATGGCTACACCTTC; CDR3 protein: CASSEGVGSYGYTF
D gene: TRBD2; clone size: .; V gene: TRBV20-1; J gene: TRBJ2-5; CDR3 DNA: TGCAGTGCCCTCCGGGCGGGGGGGGAGACCCAGTACTTC; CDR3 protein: CSALRAGGETQYF
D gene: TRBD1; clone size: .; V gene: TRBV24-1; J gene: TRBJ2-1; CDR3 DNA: TGTGCCACCAGTGATTTCGGGCACAGGGGGAAGTTCTTC; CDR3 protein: CATSDFGHRGKFF
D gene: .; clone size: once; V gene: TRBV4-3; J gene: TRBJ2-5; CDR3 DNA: TGCGCCAGCAGCCAAGATGGAAATGGTCTAGCCGGCGAGACCCAGTACTTC; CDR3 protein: CASSQDGNGLAGETQYF
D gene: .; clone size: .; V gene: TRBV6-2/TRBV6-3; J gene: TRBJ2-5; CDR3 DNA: TGTGCCAGCAGTGGGGGATCCGGGGAGACCCAGTACTTC; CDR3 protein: CASSGGSGETQYF
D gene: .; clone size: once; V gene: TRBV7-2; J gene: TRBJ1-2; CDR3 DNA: TGTGCCAGCAGCTTAGTAACCAGAAGTTATGGCTACACCTTC; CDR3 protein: CASSLVTRSYGYTF
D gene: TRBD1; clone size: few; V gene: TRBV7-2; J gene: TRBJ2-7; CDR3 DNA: TGTGCCAGCAGCCCAACTGGGACAGGGGCTTACGAGCAGTACTTC; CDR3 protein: CASSPTGTGAYEQYF
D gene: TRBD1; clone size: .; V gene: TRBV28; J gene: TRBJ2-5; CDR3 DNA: TGTGCCAGCAGCGGGACAGGGAGGGAGACCCAGTACTTC; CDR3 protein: CASSGTGRETQYF
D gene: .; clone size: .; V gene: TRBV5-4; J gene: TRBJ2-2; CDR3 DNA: TGTGCCAGCAGCTTGGTACAGGGGAACACCGGGGAGCTGTTTTTT; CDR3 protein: CASSLVQGNTGELFF
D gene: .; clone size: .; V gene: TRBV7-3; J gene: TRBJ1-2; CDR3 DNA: TGTGCCAGCAGCTTAACCGGGGGGCTCGATGGCTACACCTTC; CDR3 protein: CASSLTGGLDGYTF
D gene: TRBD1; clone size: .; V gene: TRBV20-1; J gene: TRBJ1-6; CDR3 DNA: TGCAGTGCTAGAGATAAGAAAGGGACAGGGCATTCACCCCTCCACTTT; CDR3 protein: CSARDKKGTGHSPLHF
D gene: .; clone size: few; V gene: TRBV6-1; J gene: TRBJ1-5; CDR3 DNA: TGTGCCAGCGTCCAGAATAGCAATCAGCCCCAGCATTTT; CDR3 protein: CASVQNSNQPQHF
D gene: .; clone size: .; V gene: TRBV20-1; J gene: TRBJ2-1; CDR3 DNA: TGCAGTGCTAGTGTCTACGGTGCAAGTGAGCAGTTCTTC; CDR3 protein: CSASVYGASEQFF
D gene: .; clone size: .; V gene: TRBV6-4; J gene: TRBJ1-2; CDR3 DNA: TGTGCCAGCAGTCCAGGGACGGCTAACTATGGCTACACCTTC; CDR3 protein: CASSPGTANYGYTF
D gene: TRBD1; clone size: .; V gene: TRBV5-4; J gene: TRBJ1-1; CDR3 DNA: TGTGCCAGCAGCTTCGCCAGGGGGATGAACACTGAAGCTTTCTTT; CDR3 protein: CASSFARGMNTEAFF
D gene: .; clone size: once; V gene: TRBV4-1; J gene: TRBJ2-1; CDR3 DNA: TGCGCCAGCAGCCAGGGTAACGAGCAGTTCTTC; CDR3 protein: CASSQGNEQFF
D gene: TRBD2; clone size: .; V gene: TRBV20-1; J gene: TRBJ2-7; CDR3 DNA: TGCAGTGCTAGACCCGGACTAGCGGGAGGAGGCTACGAGCAGTACTTC; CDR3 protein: CSARPGLAGGGYEQYF
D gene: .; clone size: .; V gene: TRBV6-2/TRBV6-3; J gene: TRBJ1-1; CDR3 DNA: TGTGCCAGCAGACAAGGAACCGAAGCTTTCTTT; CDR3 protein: CASRQGTEAFF
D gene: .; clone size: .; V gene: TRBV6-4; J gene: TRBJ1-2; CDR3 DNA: TGTGCCAGCAGCCTGGAGTGCCGAGGCTACACCTTC; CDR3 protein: CASSLECRGYTF
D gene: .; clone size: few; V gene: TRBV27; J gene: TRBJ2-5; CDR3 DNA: TGTGCCAGCAGTTTTCAGCGGGAAGAGACCCAGTACTTC; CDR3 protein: CASSFQREETQYF
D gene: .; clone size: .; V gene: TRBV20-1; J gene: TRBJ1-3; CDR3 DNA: TGCAGTGCCCCAGATGGTTCTGGAAACACCATATATTTT; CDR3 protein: CSAPDGSGNTIYF
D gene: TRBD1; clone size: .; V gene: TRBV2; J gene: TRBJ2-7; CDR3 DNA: TGTGCCAGCAGTGAAGCCAGAGGGGGCTCGGCCGAGCAGTACTTC; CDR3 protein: CASSEARGGSAEQYF
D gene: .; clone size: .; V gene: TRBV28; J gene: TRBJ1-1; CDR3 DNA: TGTGCCAGCAGTTTATGGGGCGGGAACACTGAAGCTTTCTTT; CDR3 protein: CASSLWGGNTEAFF
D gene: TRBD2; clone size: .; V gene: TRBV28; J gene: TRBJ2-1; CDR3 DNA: TGTGCCGGGACTAGCGGGAGGGGGGATGAGCAGTTCTTC; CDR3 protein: CAGTSGRGDEQFF
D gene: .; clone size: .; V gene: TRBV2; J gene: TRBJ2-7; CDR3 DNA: TGTGCCAGCATTCTGACCCCCGGAGGCTACTACGAGCAGTACTTC; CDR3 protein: CASILTPGGYYEQYF
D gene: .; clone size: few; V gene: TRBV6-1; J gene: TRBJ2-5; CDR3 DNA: TGTGCCAGCAGATCCCAAGGGAGAGAGACCCAGTACTTC; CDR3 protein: CASRSQGRETQYF
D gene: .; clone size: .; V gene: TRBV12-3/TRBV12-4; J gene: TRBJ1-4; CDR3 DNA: TGTGCCAGCAGTCCCAACACTGAAAAACTGTTTTTT; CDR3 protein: CASSPNTEKLFF
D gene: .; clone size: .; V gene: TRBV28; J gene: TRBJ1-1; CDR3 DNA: TGTGCCAGCATCAACTCGGGTGAGAGGGCTTTCTTT; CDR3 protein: CASINSGERAFF
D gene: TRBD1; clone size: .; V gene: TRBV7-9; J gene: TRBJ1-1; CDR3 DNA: TGTGCCAGCAGCTTAAGGGGGACAGGGGACACTGAAGCTTTCTTT; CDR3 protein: CASSLRGTGDTEAFF
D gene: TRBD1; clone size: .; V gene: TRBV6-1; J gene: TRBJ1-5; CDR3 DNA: TGTGCCAGCCGCGACAGGGGAGATAATCAGCCCCAGCATTTT; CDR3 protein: CASRDRGDNQPQHF
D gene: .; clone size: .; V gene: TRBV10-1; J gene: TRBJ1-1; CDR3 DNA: TGCGCCGGACCCCGCACGGGGACCCCCTGGGGCGCGGCTTTCTTT; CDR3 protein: CAGPRTGTPWGAAFF
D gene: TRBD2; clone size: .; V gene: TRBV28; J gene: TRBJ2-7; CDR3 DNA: TGTGCCACGACCAAGCAGGGACTAGCGGGAGATCAGTACTTC; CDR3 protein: CATTKQGLAGDQYF
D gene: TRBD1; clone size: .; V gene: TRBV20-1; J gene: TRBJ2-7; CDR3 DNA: TGCAGTGCCGCCCATGGGACAGGGCCCTACGAGCAGTACTTC; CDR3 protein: CSAAHGTGPYEQYF
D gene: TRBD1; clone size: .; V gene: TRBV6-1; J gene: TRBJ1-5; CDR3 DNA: TGTGCCAGCAGTGGACTAGCCGGGACAGGGGGTGATCAGCCCCAGCGTTTT; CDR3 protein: CASSGLAGTGGDQPQRF
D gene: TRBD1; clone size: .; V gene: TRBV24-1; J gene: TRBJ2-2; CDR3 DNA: TGTGCCACCAGGGGACAGGGGGCGAACACCGGGGAGCCGTTTTTT; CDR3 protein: CATRGQGANTGEPFF
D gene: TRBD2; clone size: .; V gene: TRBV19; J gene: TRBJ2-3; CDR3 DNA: TGTGCCAGTAGTAAAGCGGGGGTTGGCACAGATACGCAGTATTTT; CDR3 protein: CASSKAGVGTDTQYF
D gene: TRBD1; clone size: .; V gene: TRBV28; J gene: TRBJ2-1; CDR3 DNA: TGTGCCAGCAGGGCGGGACAGGGGGGCTACAATGAGCAGTTCTTC; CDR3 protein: CASRAGQGGYNEQFF
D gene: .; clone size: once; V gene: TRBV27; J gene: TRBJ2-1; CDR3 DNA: TGTGCCAGCAGTCCCTCGGGACTGTACAATGAGCAGTTCTTC; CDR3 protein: CASSPSGLYNEQFF
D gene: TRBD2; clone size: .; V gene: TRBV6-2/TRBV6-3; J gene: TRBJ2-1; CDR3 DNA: TGTGCCAGCAGTCCTAGCGGGAGAAGCAATGAGCAGTTCTTC; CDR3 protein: CASSPSGRSNEQFF
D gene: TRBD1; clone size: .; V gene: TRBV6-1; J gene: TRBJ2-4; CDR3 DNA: TGTGCCAGCAGTACCGACAGGGCTGGAGCCAAAAACATTCAGTACTTC; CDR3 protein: CASSTDRAGAKNIQYF
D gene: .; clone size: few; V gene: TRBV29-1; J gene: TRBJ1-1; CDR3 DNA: TGCAGCGTTGCCGTGCGAGTTAACACTGAAGCTTTCTTT; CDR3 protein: CSVAVRVNTEAFF